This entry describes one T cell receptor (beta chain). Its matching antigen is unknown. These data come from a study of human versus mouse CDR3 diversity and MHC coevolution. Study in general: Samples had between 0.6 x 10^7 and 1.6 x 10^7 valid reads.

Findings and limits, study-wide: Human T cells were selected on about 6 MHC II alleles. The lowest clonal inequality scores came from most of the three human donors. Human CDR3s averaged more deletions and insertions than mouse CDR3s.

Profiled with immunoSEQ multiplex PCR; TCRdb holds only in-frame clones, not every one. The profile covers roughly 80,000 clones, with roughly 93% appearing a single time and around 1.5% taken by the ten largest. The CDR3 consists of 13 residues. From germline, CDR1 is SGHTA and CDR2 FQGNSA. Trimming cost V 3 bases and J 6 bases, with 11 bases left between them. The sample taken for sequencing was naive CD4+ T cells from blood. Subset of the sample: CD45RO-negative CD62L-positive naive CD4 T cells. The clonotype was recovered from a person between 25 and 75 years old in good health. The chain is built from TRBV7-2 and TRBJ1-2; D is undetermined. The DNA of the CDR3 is TGTGCCAGCAGCTTGGACTGGTCTAATGGCTACACCTTC. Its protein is CASSLDWSNGYTF. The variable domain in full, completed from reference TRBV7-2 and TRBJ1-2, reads GAGVSQSPSNKVTEKGKDVELRCDPISGHTALYWYRQSLGQGLEFLIYFQGNSAPDKSGLPSDRFSAERTGGSVSTLTIQRTQQEDSAVYLCASSLDWSNGYTFGSGTRLTVV.